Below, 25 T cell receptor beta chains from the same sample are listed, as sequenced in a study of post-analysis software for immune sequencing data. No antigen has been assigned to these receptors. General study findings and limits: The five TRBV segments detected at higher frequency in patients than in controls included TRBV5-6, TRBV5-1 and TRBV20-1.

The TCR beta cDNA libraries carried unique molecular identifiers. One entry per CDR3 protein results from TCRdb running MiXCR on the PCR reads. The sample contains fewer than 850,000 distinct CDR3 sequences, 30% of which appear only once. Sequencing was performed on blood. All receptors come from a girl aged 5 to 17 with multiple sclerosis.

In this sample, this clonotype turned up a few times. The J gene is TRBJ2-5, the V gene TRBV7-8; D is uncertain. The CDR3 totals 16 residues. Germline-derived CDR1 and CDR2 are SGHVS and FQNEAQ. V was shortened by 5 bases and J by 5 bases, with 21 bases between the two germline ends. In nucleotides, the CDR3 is TGTGCCAGCAGCCTACGGCGGCCACCCGCACGGGAGACCCAGTACTTC. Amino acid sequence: CASSLRRPPARETQYF.

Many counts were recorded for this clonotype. Here the CDR3 DNA reads TGCAGTGCTAGACTAGCGGGAGGGAGAAATGAGCAGTTCTTC. It is translated as CSARLAGGRNEQFF. The chain uses TRBV20-1 and TRBJ2-1; 12 bases fit TRBD2. The J segment lost 7 bases and the V segment lost 2 bases, leaving 3 bases of the junction unmatched. CDR1 is DFQATT and CDR2 is SNEGSKA in the germline V gene (reference sequence). The CDR3 runs to 14 residues.

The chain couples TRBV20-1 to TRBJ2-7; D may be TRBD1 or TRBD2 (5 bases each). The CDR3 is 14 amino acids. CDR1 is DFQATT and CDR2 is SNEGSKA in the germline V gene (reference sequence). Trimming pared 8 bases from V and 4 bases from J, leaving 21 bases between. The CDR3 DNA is TGCAGTAACACCCGAGCCCGGGGCCCGTACGAGCAGTACTTC. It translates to CSNTRARGPYEQYF.

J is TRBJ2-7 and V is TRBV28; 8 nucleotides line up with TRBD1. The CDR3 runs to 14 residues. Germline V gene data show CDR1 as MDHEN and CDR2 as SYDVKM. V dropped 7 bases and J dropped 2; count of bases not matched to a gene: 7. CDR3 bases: TGTGCCAGCACTAGACAGGGGACGGCCTACGAGCAGTACTTC. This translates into CASTRQGTAYEQYF.

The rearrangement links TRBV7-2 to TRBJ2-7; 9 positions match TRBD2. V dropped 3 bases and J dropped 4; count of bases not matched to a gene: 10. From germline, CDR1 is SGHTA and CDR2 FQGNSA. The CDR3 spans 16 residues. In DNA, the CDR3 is TGTGCCAGCAGCTTGTTCGTAGCGGGGGCCGGGTACGAGCAGTACTTC. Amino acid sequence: CASSLFVAGAGYEQYF.

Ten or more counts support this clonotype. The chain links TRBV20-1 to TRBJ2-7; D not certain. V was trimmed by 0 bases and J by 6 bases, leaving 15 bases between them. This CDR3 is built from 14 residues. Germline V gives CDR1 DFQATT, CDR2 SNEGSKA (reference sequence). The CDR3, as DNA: TGCAGTGCTAGAGAAGGAGTGATCCCCGGCGAGCAGTACTTC. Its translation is CSAREGVIPGEQYF.

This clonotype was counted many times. DNA of the CDR3: TGTGCCAGCAGCGTAGACCTAGCGGGAGTCAATGAGCAGTTCTTC. Translation: CASSVDLAGVNEQFF. The rearrangement joins TRBV9 to TRBJ2-1, with 10 positions matching TRBD2. Germline V gives CDR1 SGDLS, CDR2 YYNGEE. The J segment lost 6 bases and the V segment lost 0 bases, leaving 3 bases of the junction unmatched. The CDR3 has 15 amino acids. Looking up the rest from reference TRBV9 and TRBJ2-1 gives the full variable domain: DSGVTQTPKHLITATGQRVTLRCSPRSGDLSVYWYQQSLDQGLQFLIQYYNGEERAKGNILERFSAQQFPDLHSELNLSSLELGDSALYFCASSVDLAGVNEQFFGPGTRLTVL.

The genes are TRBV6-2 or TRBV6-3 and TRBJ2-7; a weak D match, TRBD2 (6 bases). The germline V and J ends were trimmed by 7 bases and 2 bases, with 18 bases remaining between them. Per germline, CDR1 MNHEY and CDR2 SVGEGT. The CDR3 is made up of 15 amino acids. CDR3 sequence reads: CASNHGLASPYEQYF. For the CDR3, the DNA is TGTGCCAGCAACCACGGGCTAGCGAGTCCCTACGAGCAGTACTTC.

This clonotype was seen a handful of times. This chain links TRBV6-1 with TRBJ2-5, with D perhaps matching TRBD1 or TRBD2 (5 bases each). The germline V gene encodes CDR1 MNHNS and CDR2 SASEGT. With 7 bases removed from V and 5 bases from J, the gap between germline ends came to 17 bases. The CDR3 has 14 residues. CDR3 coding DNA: TGTGCCAGCACTGCATCATTGGGGGTTGAGACCCAGTACTTC. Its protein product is CASTASLGVETQYF.

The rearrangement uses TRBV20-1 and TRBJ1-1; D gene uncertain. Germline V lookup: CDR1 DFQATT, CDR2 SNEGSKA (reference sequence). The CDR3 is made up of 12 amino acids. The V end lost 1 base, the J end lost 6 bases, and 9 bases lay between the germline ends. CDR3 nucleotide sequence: TGCAGTGCTAGAGTCCAAGGCCCTGAAGCTTTCTTT. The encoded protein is CSARVQGPEAFF.

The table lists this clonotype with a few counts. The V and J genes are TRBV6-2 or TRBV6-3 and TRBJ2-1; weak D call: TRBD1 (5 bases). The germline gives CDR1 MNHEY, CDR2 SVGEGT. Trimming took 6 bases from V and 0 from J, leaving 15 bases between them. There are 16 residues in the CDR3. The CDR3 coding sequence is TGTGCCAGCAGCCGATCCAGGGCGAGCTCCTACAATGAGCAGTTCTTC. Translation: CASSRSRASSYNEQFF.

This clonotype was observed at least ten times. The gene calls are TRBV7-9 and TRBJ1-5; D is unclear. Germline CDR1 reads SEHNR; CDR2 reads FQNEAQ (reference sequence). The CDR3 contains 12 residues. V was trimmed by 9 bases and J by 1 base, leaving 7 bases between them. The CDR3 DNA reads TGTGCCAGTTCGAGAAGCAATCAGCCCCAGCATTTT. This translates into CASSRSNQPQHF.

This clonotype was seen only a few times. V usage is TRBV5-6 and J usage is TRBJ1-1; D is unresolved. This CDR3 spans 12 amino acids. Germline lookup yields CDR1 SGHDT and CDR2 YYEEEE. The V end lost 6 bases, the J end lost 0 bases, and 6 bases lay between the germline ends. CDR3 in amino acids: CASKRVNTEAFF. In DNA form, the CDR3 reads TGTGCCAGCAAAAGGGTGAACACTGAAGCTTTCTTT. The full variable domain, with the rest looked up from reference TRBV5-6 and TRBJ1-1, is DAGVTQSPTHLIKTRGQQVTLRCSPKSGHDTVSWYQQALGQGPQFIFQYYEEEERQRGNFPDRFSGHQFPNYSSELNVNALLLGDSALYLCASKRVNTEAFFGQGTRLTVV.

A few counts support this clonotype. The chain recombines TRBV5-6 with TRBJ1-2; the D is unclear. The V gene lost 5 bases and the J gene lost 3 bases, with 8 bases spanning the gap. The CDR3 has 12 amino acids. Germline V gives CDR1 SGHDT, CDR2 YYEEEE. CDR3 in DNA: TGTGCCAGCAGGTTCCTGGACTATGGCTACACCTTC. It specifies CASRFLDYGYTF. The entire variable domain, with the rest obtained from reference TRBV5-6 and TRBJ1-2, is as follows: DAGVTQSPTHLIKTRGQQVTLRCSPKSGHDTVSWYQQALGQGPQFIFQYYEEEERQRGNFPDRFSGHQFPNYSSELNVNALLLGDSALYLCASRFLDYGYTFGSGTRLTVV.

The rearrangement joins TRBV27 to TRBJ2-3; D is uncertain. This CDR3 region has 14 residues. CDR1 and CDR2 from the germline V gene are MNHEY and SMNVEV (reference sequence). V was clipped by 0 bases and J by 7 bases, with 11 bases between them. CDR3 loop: CASSLSPLVNTQYF. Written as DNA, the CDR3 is TGTGCCAGCAGTTTATCCCCCCTCGTGAATACGCAGTATTTT.

CDR3 residues: CSVGWAGQETQYF. DNA of the CDR3: TGCAGCGTTGGATGGGCAGGCCAAGAGACCCAGTACTTC. V and J are TRBV29-1 and TRBJ2-5; D gene uncertain. CDR3 length: 13 residues. Germline CDR1 reads SQVTM; CDR2 reads ANQGSEA. V was shortened by 4 bases and J by 1 base, with 10 bases between the two germline ends.

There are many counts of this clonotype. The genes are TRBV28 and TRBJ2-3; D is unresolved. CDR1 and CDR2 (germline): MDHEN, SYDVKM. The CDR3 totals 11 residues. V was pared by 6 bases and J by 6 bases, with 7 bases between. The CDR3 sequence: CASSRSDTQYF. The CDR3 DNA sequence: TGTGCCAGCAGCCGATCGGATACGCAGTATTTT.

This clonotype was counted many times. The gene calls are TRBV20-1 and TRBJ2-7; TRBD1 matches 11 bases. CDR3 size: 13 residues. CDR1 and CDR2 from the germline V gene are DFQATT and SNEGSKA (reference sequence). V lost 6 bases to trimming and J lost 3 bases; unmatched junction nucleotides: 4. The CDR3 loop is CSAPGQGDYEQYF. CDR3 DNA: TGCAGTGCGCCGGGACAGGGGGACTACGAGCAGTACTTC.

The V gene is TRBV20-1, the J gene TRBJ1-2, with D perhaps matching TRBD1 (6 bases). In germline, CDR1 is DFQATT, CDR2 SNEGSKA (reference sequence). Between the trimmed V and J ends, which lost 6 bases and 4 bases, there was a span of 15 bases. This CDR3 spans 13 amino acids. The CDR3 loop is CSAAQQGLYGYTF. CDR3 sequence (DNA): TGCAGTGCAGCCCAACAGGGCCTCTATGGCTACACCTTC.

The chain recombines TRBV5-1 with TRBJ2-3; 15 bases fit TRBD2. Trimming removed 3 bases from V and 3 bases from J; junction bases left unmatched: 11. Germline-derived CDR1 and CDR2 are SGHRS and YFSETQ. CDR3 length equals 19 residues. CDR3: CASSSGLAGGTLATDTQYF. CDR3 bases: TGCGCCAGCAGCTCGGGACTAGCGGGGGGAACCCTAGCAACAGATACGCAGTATTTT.

CDR3 DNA: TGTGCCAGCCAGGCAGCGGTCTTGAGCTCCTATAATTCACCCCTCCACTTT. It specifies CASQAAVLSSYNSPLHF. The J gene is TRBJ1-6, the V gene TRBV7-8; the D is unclear. This CDR3 comprises 17 residues. Germline values: CDR1 SGHVS, CDR2 FQNEAQ. The V end lost 8 bases, the J end lost 0 bases, and 17 bases lay between the germline ends.

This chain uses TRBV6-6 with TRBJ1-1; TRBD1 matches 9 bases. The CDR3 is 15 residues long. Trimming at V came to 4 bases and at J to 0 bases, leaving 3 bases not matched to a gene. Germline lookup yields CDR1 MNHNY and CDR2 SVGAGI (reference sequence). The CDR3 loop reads CASSSTGGLNTEAFF. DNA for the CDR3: TGTGCCAGCAGTTCGACAGGGGGATTGAACACTGAAGCTTTCTTT.

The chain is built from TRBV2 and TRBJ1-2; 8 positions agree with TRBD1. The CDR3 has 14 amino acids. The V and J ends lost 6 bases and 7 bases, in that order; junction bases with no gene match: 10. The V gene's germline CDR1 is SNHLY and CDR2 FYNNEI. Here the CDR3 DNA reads TGTGCCAGCAGCCGGGACAGGACCTTCGTTGGCTACACCTTC. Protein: CASSRDRTFVGYTF.

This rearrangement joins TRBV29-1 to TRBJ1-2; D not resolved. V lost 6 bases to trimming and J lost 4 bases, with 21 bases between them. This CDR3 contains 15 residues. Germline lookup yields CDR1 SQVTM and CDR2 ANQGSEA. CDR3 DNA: TGCAGCGTCGCGTCTCAGGAGCTCCCCCTCTATGGCTACACCTTC. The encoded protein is CSVASQELPLYGYTF.

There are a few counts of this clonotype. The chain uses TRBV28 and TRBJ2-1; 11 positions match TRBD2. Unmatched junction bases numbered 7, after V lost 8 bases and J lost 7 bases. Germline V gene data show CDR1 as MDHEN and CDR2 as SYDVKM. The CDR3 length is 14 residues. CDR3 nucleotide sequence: TGTGCCAGCCTGGGGCCTAGCGGGAGGAATGAGCAGTTCTTC. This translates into CASLGPSGRNEQFF.